The 27 T cell receptor beta chains in this list originate from one sample, sequenced in a study of STAT5B mutations in CD4+ large granular lymphocyte leukemia. The data were produced by immunoSEQ multiplex PCR, yet TCRdb's version contains in-frame clones alone and is incomplete. The repertoire holds over 20,000 clones, with 81% as singletons. Specimen: CD4+ T cells from blood buffy coats. The receptors were gathered from a human donor in good health.

The J gene is TRBJ1-4, the V gene TRBV11-2, with D possibly TRBD1 on 6 matching bases. With 11 bases removed from V and 7 bases from J, the gap between germline ends came to 17 bases. Germline lookup yields CDR1 SGHAT and CDR2 FQNNGV. The CDR3 is made up of 13 amino acids. The CDR3 nucleotides read TGTGCCGGCCAAACAGGGTTTAGTGAAAAACTGTTTTTT. Its translation: CAGQTGFSEKLFF.

The V and J genes are TRBV5-6 and TRBJ1-1; no reliable D call. V was pared by 1 base and J by 1 base, with 8 bases between. Germline CDR1 is SGHDT and CDR2 is YYEEEE. CDR3 size: 14 residues. The CDR3 DNA reads as TGTGCCAGCAGCTTGTCATGGGGGAACACTGAAGCTTTCTTT. Its protein is CASSLSWGNTEAFF.

This clone has a handful of counts. CDR3 sequence (DNA): TGTGCCAGGACCAGGGCAACTAATGAAAAACTGTTTTTT. Amino acid sequence: CARTRATNEKLFF. The chain recombines TRBV19 with TRBJ1-4, with D possibly matching TRBD1 (5 bases). The CDR3 consists of 13 residues. Trimming took off 9 bases at V and 0 bases at J, with 8 bases between the two ends. Germline CDR1 reads LNHDA; CDR2 reads SQIVND (reference sequence).

The chain combines TRBV7-8 with TRBJ2-5; D gene ambiguous. This CDR3 region has 14 residues. Between the trimmed V and J ends, which lost 4 bases and 0 bases, there was a span of 9 bases. Germline CDR1 is SGHVS and CDR2 is FQNEAQ. CDR3 sequence reads: CASSSNLYQETQYF. The CDR3 DNA follows: TGTGCCAGCAGCTCTAACTTGTACCAAGAGACCCAGTACTTC.

This clone was observed a single time. One junction end disagrees with the germline gene, perhaps due to a read error. The chain combines TRBV7-9 with TRBJ1-6; possible D gene TRBD1, 5 bases. This CDR3 has 17 amino acids. CDR1 is SEHNR, CDR2 FQNEAQ, per germline (reference sequence). DNA for the CDR3: TGTGCCAGCAGCTTAGATACAGGAAACTCCAATAATTCACCCCTCCACTTT. Residues: CASSLDTGNSNNSPLHF.

This chain connects TRBV5-4 to TRBJ2-5, with 9 nucleotides matching TRBD1. This CDR3 region has 15 residues. V lost 3 bases to trimming and J lost 2 bases; unmatched junction nucleotides: 5. Germline V CDR1 and CDR2: SGHNT, YYREEE (reference sequence). DNA for the CDR3: TGTGCCAGCAGCTCCGGGGACAGGGTACAAGAGACCCAGTACTTC. It is translated as CASSSGDRVQETQYF.

A word on this clone: Other DNA sequences from this sample encode an identical CDR3 as well. The chain joins TRBV5-5 to TRBJ1-1, with 12 positions matching TRBD1. Germline trimming cut 2 bases from V and 5 bases from J; bases unmatched to any gene: 4. The CDR3 length is 15 residues. CDR1 is SGHKS and CDR2 is YYEKEE in the germline V gene (reference sequence). This CDR3 reads CASSLPGQGATEAFF. CDR3 in DNA: TGTGCCAGCAGCTTACCGGGACAGGGGGCAACTGAAGCTTTCTTT.

The rearrangement links TRBV6-1 to TRBJ1-2; D gene ambiguous. Germline V CDR1 and CDR2: MNHNS, SASEGT. V was trimmed by 7 bases and J by 0 bases, leaving 15 bases between them. The CDR3 consists of 15 residues. The CDR3 region is CASKVESYPNYGYTF. As DNA, the CDR3 is TGTGCCAGCAAGGTAGAAAGCTACCCTAACTATGGCTACACCTTC.

CDR3 coding DNA: TGTGCCAGCAGTCAGGACAGGGTAGAGGAAAAACTGTTTTTT. This gives the protein CASSQDRVEEKLFF. V usage is TRBV7-9 and J usage is TRBJ1-4, with TRBD1 matching 8 bases. The ends lost 6 bases at V and 8 bases at J; junction bases unmatched: 8. Germline V gene lookup returns CDR1 SEHNR and CDR2 FQNEAQ (reference sequence). This CDR3 is built from 14 residues.

V gene TRBV18 combines with J gene TRBJ2-7, with D uncertain. CDR1 and CDR2 (germline): KGHSH, LQKENI. V was clipped by 1 base and J by 7 bases, with 8 bases between them. CDR3 length equals 12 residues. The CDR3 region has the DNA TGTGCCAGCTCACCACAAGGGCGGGAGCAGTACGTC. Its translation is CASSPQGREQYV.

This chain uses TRBV6-5 with TRBJ2-7; TRBD1 might be the D (5 bases). The CDR3 extends over 14 amino acids. Between the trimmed V and J ends, which lost 6 bases and 0 bases, there was a span of 12 bases. Germline assignment: CDR1 MNHEY and CDR2 SVGAGI. In nucleotides, the CDR3 is TGTGCCAGCAGCCTGTCGACAGCCTCCTACGAGCAGTACTTC. It encodes CASSLSTASYEQYF.

The V and J genes are TRBV2 and TRBJ2-7, with a weak D call TRBD2 (6 bases). The CDR3 sequence is 15 residues long. Trimming removed 7 bases from V and 3 bases from J, with 19 bases in between. In germline, CDR1 is SNHLY, CDR2 FYNNEI. The CDR3 nucleotides read TGTGCCAGCAACCCGGGAGCAACCGCCGGCTACGAGCAGTACTTC. It translates to CASNPGATAGYEQYF.

The V and J genes are TRBV10-2 and TRBJ2-3; 8 bases agree with TRBD2. Losses at the gene ends were 0 bases for V and 2 bases for J; bases not matched to a gene: 10. Germline V gives CDR1 WSHSY, CDR2 SAAADI. The CDR3 contains 18 residues. CDR3 loop: CASSESWVVAGSTDTQYF. The CDR3, as DNA: TGCGCCAGCAGTGAGTCCTGGGTTGTAGCGGGGTCCACAGATACGCAGTATTTT.

The V gene is TRBV21-1, the J gene TRBJ2-7. TRBV21-1 is described as a pseudogene. The CDR3 sequence is 15 residues long. CDR3 sequence (DNA): TGTGCCAGCAGCCACACGAGGGGATGTACCTACGAGCAGTACTTC. Encoded protein: CASSHTRGCTYEQYF.

In nucleotides, the CDR3 is TGTGCCAGCAGTTACTCGACTTCCCCTTACGAGCAGTACTTC. Translating gives CASSYSTSPYEQYF. V is TRBV6-5 and J is TRBJ2-7; D is unclear. CDR1 is MNHEY and CDR2 is SVGAGI in the germline V gene. The V end lost 0 bases, the J end lost 4 bases, and 10 bases lay between the germline ends. The CDR3 is 14 residues long.

The CDR3 DNA sequence: TGTGCCAGCAGCGCAACAGGGGGGATGCCCTATGGCTACACCTTC. This gives the protein CASSATGGMPYGYTF. V usage is TRBV7-2 and J usage is TRBJ1-2; TRBD1 matches 8 bases. Unmatched junction bases numbered 9, after V lost 5 bases and J lost 4 bases. The CDR3 spans 15 residues. Germline V gene data show CDR1 as SGHTA and CDR2 as FQGNSA.

This chain joins TRBV7-9 and TRBJ1-2; TRBD1 is a possible D gene (5 bases). There are 12 residues in the CDR3. Germline V gene lookup returns CDR1 SEHNR and CDR2 FQNEAQ (reference sequence). V lost 1 base, J lost 8 bases, and 8 bases lay in between. The CDR3, as DNA: TGTGCCAGCAGCTTAGACCAGGGCGGCTACACCTTC. This gives the protein CASSLDQGGYTF.

The V call is TRBV7-8, the J call TRBJ1-4, with D possibly TRBD1 on 5 matching bases. CDR3 length: 13 amino acids. V was trimmed by 5 bases and J by 8 bases, leaving 12 bases between them. Germline V gives CDR1 SGHVS, CDR2 FQNEAQ. The CDR3 DNA reads TGTGCCAGCAGCAAGGCACGGGACGAAAAACTGTTTTTT. It encodes CASSKARDEKLFF.

The chain recombines TRBV18 with TRBJ1-2; TRBD1 aligns across 8 bases. Trimming removed 2 bases from V and 2 bases from J; junction bases left unmatched: 1. There are 14 residues in the CDR3. From germline, CDR1 is KGHSH and CDR2 LQKENI. In nucleotides, the CDR3 is TGTGCCAGCTCACCAGGGGACAGGAACTATGGCTACACCTTC. It yields the protein CASSPGDRNYGYTF.

The chain couples TRBV7-6 to TRBJ1-3, with D perhaps matching TRBD1 (5 bases). Trimming took 5 bases from V and 4 from J, leaving 12 bases between them. Germline assignment: CDR1 SGHVS and CDR2 FNYEAQ. CDR3 length: 14 amino acids. The CDR3 loop reads CASSPTDTGNTIYF. The CDR3 nucleotides are TGTGCCAGCAGCCCGACAGACACGGGAAACACCATATATTTT.

This chain joins TRBV7-8 and TRBJ2-5; 9 nucleotides match TRBD2. V was clipped by 5 bases and J by 5 bases; unmatched bases: 3. The CDR3 is 13 residues long. Germline lookup yields CDR1 SGHVS and CDR2 FQNEAQ. CDR3 coding DNA: TGTGCCAGCAGCCTAGGACTAGCGGAGACCCAGTACTTC. Its translation: CASSLGLAETQYF.

V gene TRBV9 combines with J gene TRBJ2-1; 10 bases are shared with TRBD2. Per germline, CDR1 SGDLS and CDR2 YYNGEE. Unmatched junction bases numbered 5, after V lost 3 bases and J lost 5 bases. CDR3 size: 15 residues. Written as DNA, the CDR3 is TGTGCCAGCAGCGAGACTAGCGGGCGACACAATGAGCAGTTCTTC. Its translation is CASSETSGRHNEQFF.

The J gene is TRBJ2-1, the V gene TRBV5-1; tentative D call: TRBD2 (6 bases). Germline V gives CDR1 SGHRS, CDR2 YFSETQ. The CDR3 runs 16 residues. The V end lost 0 bases, the J end lost 6 bases, and 16 bases lay between the germline ends. CDR3 nucleotide sequence: TGCGCCAGCAGCTTGGAAGGAGGGGTGGGTGGCAATGAGCAGTTCTTC. This codes for CASSLEGGVGGNEQFF.

This clone appeared a few times. In DNA, the CDR3 is TGTGCCAGCAGCCCACGAGGTGGCCGTTACGAGCAGTACGTC. It encodes CASSPRGGRYEQYV. This chain connects TRBV7-8 to TRBJ2-7; no clear D gene. The CDR3 has 14 amino acids. Germline CDR1 reads SGHVS; CDR2 reads FQNEAQ. The V end lost 5 bases, the J end lost 4 bases, and 15 bases lay between the germline ends.

V usage is TRBV28 and J usage is TRBJ1-3; D gene uncertain. Germline values: CDR1 MDHEN, CDR2 SYDVKM. Trimming took 4 bases from V and 0 from J, leaving 13 bases between them. The CDR3 sequence is 16 residues long. Written as DNA, the CDR3 is TGTGCCAGCAGTTCCCTAGCCGGGTCCTCTGGAAACACCATATATTTT. Protein: CASSSLAGSSGNTIYF.

The chain joins TRBV10-2 to TRBJ1-1, with 11 bases that match TRBD1. In germline, CDR1 is WSHSY, CDR2 SAAADI. Trimming took 3 bases from V and 5 from J; bases not matched to a gene: 5. The CDR3 runs to 15 residues. In DNA form, the CDR3 reads TGCGCCAGCAGTGAATGGACAGGGGGCGGAACTGAAGCTTTCTTT. Protein sequence: CASSEWTGGGTEAFF.

The rearrangement joins TRBV5-1 to TRBJ2-5; TRBD2 matches 15 bases. The CDR3 totals 16 residues. Germline CDR1 and CDR2: SGHRS and YFSETQ. Trimming took 4 bases from V and 5 from J; bases not matched to a gene: 6. Written as DNA, the CDR3 is TGCGCCAGCAGCCCGGGACTAGCGGGAGGTCGGGAGACCCAGTACTTC. It yields the protein CASSPGLAGGRETQYF.